What follows describes a single T cell receptor beta chain. The antigen is undetermined. Data came from immunoSEQ multiplex PCR; TCRdb stores just in-frame clones and leaves some out. The sample consists of around 42,000 clones, around 63% of them appearing once. The data stem from a study of radiotherapy plus CTLA-4 blockade in lung cancer. As for the study in general: Disease control reached about 28%, with objective responses in approximately 20%. Points from the study as a whole: Reportedly, early blood T cell clone dynamics best predicted response, with interferon-beta. TCR clones originating in tumors grew in number in blood after radiotherapy plus ipilimumab.

The V segment lost 6 bases and the J segment 7 bases; nucleotides outside the gene matches: 9. The germline gives CDR1 KGHSH, CDR2 LQKENI. The CDR3 runs to 15 residues. The genes are TRBV18 and TRBJ2-5; 12 bases line up with TRBD2. Sequences were derived from peripheral blood, sampled from a patient treated with radiotherapy plus ipilimumab. This TCR came from a human donor with non-small cell lung cancer who had a partial response to radiotherapy plus ipilimumab. The CDR3 loop reads CASSRGLAGSVTQYF. The CDR3 DNA follows: TGTGCCAGCTCCCGAGGACTAGCGGGGTCAGTGACCCAGTACTTC.